These 11 T cell receptor beta chains came from one sample sequenced in a study of T cells in Graves' hyperthyroidism and ophthalmopathy. TCR beta CDR3 sequences were amplified from RNA transcripts. The HTBI primer set was used in a first-round RT-PCR of the TCR CDR3. One entry per CDR3 protein, called by TCRdb with MiXCR from the multiplex PCR reads. The table records hundreds of thousands of distinct CDR3 sequences, roughly a third of them present only once. Sequencing input: blood. These receptors all come from a woman in her thirties or forties with Graves' hyperthyroidism.

The J gene is TRBJ2-6, the V gene TRBV4-1; D is ambiguous. Trimming took off 0 bases at V and 2 bases at J, with 5 bases between the two ends. The CDR3 is 15 amino acids. CDR1 is MGHRA, CDR2 YSYEKL, per germline. The CDR3 DNA is TGCGCCAGCAGCCAAGATCAGCCTGGGGCCAACGTCCTGACTTTC. Encoded protein: CASSQDQPGANVLTF.

As regards this clonotype: A read error may be the cause here, since a much bigger clone is one base away. The chain links TRBV14 to TRBJ1-6, with TRBD1 as a possible D gene (5 bases). The CDR3 runs 15 residues. In germline, CDR1 is SGHDN, CDR2 FVKESK. The V end was cut by 1 base, the J end by 7 bases, with 11 bases between. The CDR3: CASSQGGRGNSPLHF. The DNA of the CDR3 is TGTGCCAGCAGCCAAGGGGGCCGGGGGAATTCACCCCTCCACTTT. Full variable domain (remainder filled in from reference TRBV14 and TRBJ1-6): EAGVTQFPSHSVIEKGQTVTLRCDPISGHDNLYWYRRVMGKEIKFLLHFVKESKQDESGMPNNRFLAERTGGTYSTLKVQPAELEDSGVYFCASSQGGRGNSPLHFGNGTRLTVT.

This clonotype was recorded at least ten times. The chain combines TRBV29-1 with TRBJ2-7; D might be TRBD1 (5 bases). The ends were cut back, 2 bases at V and 5 bases at J, with 16 bases in the middle. CDR1 SQVTM and CDR2 ANQGSEA come from the germline V gene. The CDR3 loop spans 14 amino acids. CDR3 bases: TGCAGCGTTGAACCCTTCACAGGAACGGACGAGCAGTACTTC. Residues: CSVEPFTGTDEQYF.

The rearrangement joins TRBV4-3 to TRBJ1-1; D remains ambiguous. Germline V gives CDR1 LGHNA, CDR2 YSLEER. The CDR3 sequence is 14 residues long. Deletions cut 2 bases from V and 6 bases from J, with 13 bases between. CDR3 bases: TGCGCCAGCAGCCAACTTAAAGCGGAGGCTGAAGCTTTCTTT. This encodes CASSQLKAEAEAFF.

This clonotype has only a few counts. The chain combines TRBV6-6 with TRBJ2-6; D possibly uses TRBD1 or TRBD2 (5 bases each). Germline CDR1 reads MNHNY; CDR2 reads SVGAGI (reference sequence). V gave up 6 bases and J gave up 4 bases, with 19 bases separating them. This CDR3 has 17 amino acids. Written as DNA, the CDR3 is TGTGCCAGCAGCCCCTTGGGGCAGGGAGCCGGGGCCAACGTCCTGACTTTC. As protein: CASSPLGQGAGANVLTF.

Here the CDR3 DNA reads TGTGCTAGTGGTCCCCTCCCGGGACTAGAGGGTGAGACCCAGTACTTC. This sequence encodes CASGPLPGLEGETQYF. The chain has TRBV12-5 and TRBJ2-5; 8 bases align to TRBD2. The V and J ends lost 5 bases and 5 bases, in that order; junction bases with no gene match: 13. CDR1 is LGHNT and CDR2 is FRNRAP in the germline V gene. The CDR3 totals 16 residues.

The table lists this clonotype with many counts. The gene calls are TRBV5-8 and TRBJ1-2; D remains ambiguous. Between the trimmed V and J ends, which lost 0 bases and 3 bases, there was a span of 9 bases. This CDR3 is 14 amino acids long. Per germline, CDR1 SGHTS and CDR2 YDEGEE. Written as DNA, the CDR3 is TGTGCCAGCAGCTTGGTCGACGGATACTATGGCTACACCTTC. Its translation is CASSLVDGYYGYTF.

This clonotype was recorded many times. This chain uses TRBV10-2 with TRBJ1-5; no clear D gene. Trimming cost V 2 bases and J 0 bases, with 14 bases left between them. Per germline, CDR1 WSHSY and CDR2 SAAADI. The CDR3 covers 17 residues. CDR3 region: CASSEGSPGHSNQPQHF. The CDR3 DNA sequence: TGCGCCAGCAGTGAGGGGTCCCCCGGGCATAGCAATCAGCCCCAGCATTTT.

This clonotype was found many times. The chain has TRBV10-3 and TRBJ1-5; 7 bases fit TRBD1. V lost 6 bases and J lost 7; bases outside the gene matches: 6. This CDR3 has 13 residues. Germline assignment: CDR1 ENHRY and CDR2 SYGVKD. The chain's CDR3 is CAISPDRTQPQHF. The DNA for the CDR3 is TGTGCCATCAGCCCGGACAGGACCCAGCCCCAGCATTTT.

Ten or more counts support this clonotype. V and J are TRBV19 and TRBJ1-5; tentative D call: TRBD1 (6 bases). Trimming pared 3 bases from V and 7 bases from J, leaving 10 bases between. The CDR3 spans 13 residues. Germline V gives CDR1 LNHDA, CDR2 SQIVND (reference sequence). CDR3 nucleotide sequence: TGTGCCAGTAGTATCGAGGGGGTGCAGCCCCAGCATTTT. Translating gives CASSIEGVQPQHF.

The chain employs TRBV4-3 and TRBJ1-4, with D perhaps TRBD1 (6 bases). The V end lost 3 bases, the J end lost 8 bases, and 13 bases lay between the germline ends. The CDR3 has 14 amino acids. The germline V gene has CDR1 LGHNA and CDR2 YSLEER. The CDR3 sequence: CASSHEGGAEKLFF. DNA of the CDR3: TGCGCCAGCAGCCATGAGGGGGGCGCCGAAAAACTGTTTTTT.